A single sample gave rise to the 22 T cell receptor beta chains below, sequenced in a study of immune heterogeneity within non-small cell lung tumors. For each sample, template was approximately 0.55 ug of bulk tumor genomic DNA. The authors collected several far-apart biopsies from each primary tumor during surgery. Curative surgical treatment was performed in patients who had newly diagnosed, untreated non-small cell lung cancer. Multiplex PCR amplified the TCR beta CDR3 region. Its first round ran for around 10 cycles with 32 V and 13 J primers. TCRdb ran MiXCR on the multiplex PCR reads and lists one entry per CDR3 protein. This table has more than 9,000 distinct CDR3 sequences, roughly 29% appearing once. Specimen: lung tumor tissue. All receptors derive from a woman aged 55-69 years with non-small cell lung cancer.

Ten or more counts support this clonotype. This chain joins TRBV7-3 and TRBJ2-1, with D possibly called TRBD1 or TRBD2 (5 bases each). This CDR3 is built from 13 residues. Trimming pared 5 bases from V and 8 bases from J, leaving 13 bases between. Germline CDR1 SGHTA, CDR2 FQGTGA. The chain's CDR3 is CASSPGPVYEQFF. CDR3 sequence (DNA): TGTGCCAGCAGCCCGGGACCTGTTTATGAGCAGTTCTTC. The entire variable domain, with the rest obtained from reference TRBV7-3 and TRBJ2-1, is as follows: GAGVSQTPSNKVTEKGKYVELRCDPISGHTALYWYRQSLGQGPEFLIYFQGTGAADDSGLPNDRFFAVRPEGSVSTLKIQRTERGDSAVYLCASSPGPVYEQFFGPGTRLTVL.

In its sample, this clonotype ranks as medium-sized. The gene calls are TRBV28 and TRBJ1-1, with unresolved D. V lost 4 bases and J lost 1, with 4 bases in between. CDR3 length equals 12 residues. Per germline, CDR1 MDHEN and CDR2 SYDVKM. The CDR3 sequence: CASSYRNTEAFF. For the CDR3, the DNA is TGTGCCAGCAGTTACAGGAACACTGAAGCTTTCTTT.

The rearrangement joins TRBV7-2 to TRBJ1-2, with D unresolved. The CDR3 has 16 amino acids. V was clipped by 3 bases and J by 1 base, with 15 bases between them. The germline V gene has CDR1 SGHTA and CDR2 FQGNSA. The CDR3 spells CASSFGRNHRNYGYTF. CDR3 in DNA: TGTGCCAGCAGCTTCGGCAGGAACCACCGTAACTATGGCTACACCTTC.

J is TRBJ2-3 and V is TRBV5-1, with 8 bases lining up with TRBD1. The CDR3 spans 15 residues. Trimming removed 0 bases from V and 2 bases from J; junction bases left unmatched: 2. Per the germline V gene, CDR1 is SGHRS and CDR2 is YFSETQ. Here the CDR3 DNA reads TGCGCCAGCAGCTTGGCAGGGGGCACCACAGATACGCAGTATTTT. Amino acid sequence: CASSLAGGTTDTQYF.

This clonotype rates as medium-sized. The rearrangement uses TRBV5-1 and TRBJ2-7; 9 bases are shared with TRBD1. The CDR3 totals 14 residues. Germline trimming cut 4 bases from V and 5 bases from J; bases unmatched to any gene: 7. Germline V CDR1 and CDR2: SGHRS, YFSETQ. The CDR3 coding sequence is TGCGCCAGCAGCCAGACAGGGGGGACCCACGAGCAGTACTTC. Protein product: CASSQTGGTHEQYF.

This clonotype was observed a handful of times. This chain links TRBV9 with TRBJ2-6; the D is unclear. V dropped 3 bases and J dropped 0 bases, with 1 base sitting between them. The CDR3 extends over 13 amino acids. Germline V lookup: CDR1 SGDLS, CDR2 YYNGEE. CDR3 sequence reads: CASSASGANVLTF. The DNA of the CDR3 is TGTGCCAGCAGCGCCTCTGGGGCCAACGTCCTGACTTTC.

This clonotype is classed as medium-sized. The rearrangement uses TRBV5-1 and TRBJ2-2; 8 bases match TRBD2. The V gene's germline CDR1 is SGHRS and CDR2 YFSETQ. Unmatched junction bases numbered 14, after V lost 4 bases and J lost 0 bases. CDR3 length: 19 residues. CDR3 nucleotides: TGCGCCAGCAGCCTGGATGAAACCGGGACTAGTACGAACACCGGGGAGCTGTTTTTT. Its protein is CASSLDETGTSTNTGELFF.

Remarks on this clonotype: This may come from a read error, since a much larger clone is one base off. The gene calls are TRBV2 and TRBJ2-7; no reliable D call. This CDR3 region has 12 residues. CDR1 and CDR2 (germline): SNHLY, FYNNEI. Trimming took 3 bases from V and 3 from J, leaving 6 bases between them. As DNA, the CDR3 is TGTGCCAGCAGTGATAACTTCTACGAGCAGTACTTC. Translating gives CASSDNFYEQYF.

In this sample, this clonotype is medium-sized. The chain couples TRBV6-6 to TRBJ1-3; D unresolved. The germline V and J ends were trimmed by 0 bases and 4 bases, with 7 bases remaining between them. Germline assignment: CDR1 MNHNY and CDR2 SVGAGI (reference sequence). The CDR3 totals 14 residues. Here the CDR3 DNA reads TGTGCCAGCAGTTACTCGGGGAGCGGAAACACCATATATTTT. It yields the protein CASSYSGSGNTIYF.

V gene TRBV10-3 combines with J gene TRBJ2-2, with D tentatively TRBD2 (5 bases). This CDR3 comprises 13 residues. The V gene lost 1 base and the J gene lost 5 bases, with 5 bases spanning the gap. From germline, CDR1 is ENHRY and CDR2 SYGVKD. CDR3 protein: CAISELATGELFF. DNA for the CDR3: TGTGCCATCAGTGAGTTAGCGACCGGGGAGCTGTTTTTT.

This clonotype was seen many times. CDR3 bases: TGTGCCAGCAGCCCCTCAGAGACCCAGTACTTC. Translation gives CASSPSETQYF. The rearrangement uses TRBV28 and TRBJ2-5, with D uncertain. The CDR3 runs to 11 residues. The ends were cut back, 6 bases at V and 4 bases at J, with 6 bases in the middle. CDR1 and CDR2 from the germline V gene are MDHEN and SYDVKM.

The sample holds a few counts of this clonotype. V is TRBV9 and J is TRBJ2-2; TRBD1 agrees at 7 bases. The CDR3 consists of 13 residues. J was trimmed by 5 bases and V by 4 bases; bases with no gene match: 2. The germline V gene has CDR1 SGDLS and CDR2 YYNGEE. The CDR3 region is CASSIQGTGELFF. The CDR3 bases are TGTGCCAGCAGCATACAGGGGACCGGGGAGCTGTTTTTT. The full variable domain, with the rest looked up from reference TRBV9 and TRBJ2-2, is DSGVTQTPKHLITATGQRVTLRCSPRSGDLSVYWYQQSLDQGLQFLIQYYNGEERAKGNILERFSAQQFPDLHSELNLSSLELGDSALYFCASSIQGTGELFFGEGSRLTVL.

The chain links TRBV29-1 to TRBJ2-1, with D tentatively TRBD2 (5 bases). The CDR3 runs to 14 residues. Germline V gene lookup returns CDR1 SQVTM and CDR2 ANQGSEA. Deletions cut 3 bases from V and 2 bases from J, with 11 bases between. This chain's CDR3 is CSVDTSGTYNEQFF. In nucleotides, the CDR3 is TGCAGCGTTGATACCAGCGGAACCTACAATGAGCAGTTCTTC.

This clonotype is medium-sized. J is TRBJ2-3 and V is TRBV27, with D maybe TRBD2 (5 bases). The germline V gene has CDR1 MNHEY and CDR2 SMNVEV (reference sequence). The CDR3 has 12 amino acids. Trimming shortened V by 9 bases and J by 3 bases, and 10 bases separated the two germline ends. CDR3 sequence reads: CARSGVTDTQYF. The DNA of the CDR3 is TGTGCCAGGTCCGGGGTGACAGATACGCAGTATTTT.

With regard to this clonotype: With a much larger clone just one base away, this may be a read error. This chain uses TRBV6-2 or TRBV6-3 with TRBJ1-4, with 9 bases aligning to TRBD1. In germline, CDR1 is MNHEY, CDR2 SVGEGT. The CDR3 sequence is 16 residues long. The CDR3: CASGYTQQGAEEKLFF. CDR3 coding DNA: TGTGCCAGCGGTTACACCCAACAGGGGGCAGAGGAAAAACTGTTTTTT.

This rearrangement joins TRBV12-3 or TRBV12-4 to TRBJ1-3; D possibly corresponds to TRBD1 (6 bases). The ends were cut back, 2 bases at V and 1 base at J, with 15 bases in the middle. The CDR3 runs 17 residues. The CDR3 nucleotides read TGTGCCAGCAGTTTATGGGACCAACAGGGTTCTGGAAACACCATATATTTT. This codes for CASSLWDQQGSGNTIYF.

The chain joins TRBV7-2 to TRBJ2-3, with D perhaps TRBD1 (5 bases). The V gene lost 6 bases and the J gene lost 2 bases, with 12 bases spanning the gap. Germline V lookup: CDR1 SGHTA, CDR2 FQGNSA. This CDR3 has 14 residues. CDR3 sequence: CASRPGRSTDTQYF. CDR3 nucleotides: TGTGCCAGCAGGCCAGGGCGGTCCACAGATACGCAGTATTTT.

This clonotype was seen repeatedly, ten times or more. The CDR3: CASSLMGSGSRDEQFF. The CDR3 DNA follows: TGTGCCAGCAGCTTAATGGGTAGCGGGAGTAGGGATGAGCAGTTCTTC. The V and J genes are TRBV7-3 and TRBJ2-1, with 9 nucleotides matching TRBD2. With 1 base clipped from V and 8 bases from J, the junction kept 9 bases outside the gene matches. CDR1 and CDR2 (germline): SGHTA, FQGTGA. The CDR3 sequence is 16 residues long.

V usage is TRBV5-8 and J usage is TRBJ2-3; TRBD2 matches 9 bases. The junction had 16 bases not matched to a gene; V was cut back by 6 bases and J by 5 bases. The germline V gene has CDR1 SGHTS and CDR2 YDEGEE. The CDR3 is 17 residues long. The CDR3 region has the DNA TGTGCCAGCATCTCACACATGACAGCGGGAGGTCTAGATACGCAGTATTTT. It translates to CASISHMTAGGLDTQYF. The full variable domain, rest sourced from reference TRBV5-8 and TRBJ2-3, is EAGVTQSPTHLIKTRGQQATLRCSPISGHTSVYWYQQALGLGLQFLLWYDEGEERNRGNFPPRFSGRQFPNYSSELNVNALELEDSALYLCASISHMTAGGLDTQYFGPGTRLTVL.

Turning to this clonotype: One end of the junction varies from germline; a read error may be responsible. The chain combines TRBV4-1 with TRBJ2-7; the D is unclear. The CDR3 extends over 14 amino acids. Germline V gene sequence: CDR1 MGHRA, CDR2 YSYEKL. The CDR3 loop is CASSQEGRAYEQHF. As DNA, the CDR3 is TGCGCCAGCAGCCAAGAGGGTAGAGCCTACGAGCAGCACTTT.

By share of the sample, this clonotype is medium-sized. V gene TRBV24-1 combines with J gene TRBJ1-4; 8 nucleotides match TRBD1. Germline loops: CDR1 KGHDR, CDR2 SFDVKD. J gave up 5 bases and V 7 bases, and 11 bases lay outside the gene matches. This CDR3 has 16 residues. This CDR3 reads CATSRPPGQENEKLFF. As DNA, the CDR3 is TGTGCCACCAGCCGGCCCCCGGGACAGGAGAATGAAAAACTGTTTTTT.

The chain uses TRBV6-1 and TRBJ1-2; TRBD1 aligns across 8 bases. The CDR3 loop spans 17 amino acids. With 2 bases clipped from V and 4 bases from J, the junction kept 12 bases outside the gene matches. The germline CDR1 and CDR2 sequences are MNHNS and SASEGT. Here the CDR3 DNA reads TGTGCCAGCAGTGAAACGTCATCGGGACAGGAGGGCTATGGCTACACCTTC. Translating gives CASSETSSGQEGYGYTF.